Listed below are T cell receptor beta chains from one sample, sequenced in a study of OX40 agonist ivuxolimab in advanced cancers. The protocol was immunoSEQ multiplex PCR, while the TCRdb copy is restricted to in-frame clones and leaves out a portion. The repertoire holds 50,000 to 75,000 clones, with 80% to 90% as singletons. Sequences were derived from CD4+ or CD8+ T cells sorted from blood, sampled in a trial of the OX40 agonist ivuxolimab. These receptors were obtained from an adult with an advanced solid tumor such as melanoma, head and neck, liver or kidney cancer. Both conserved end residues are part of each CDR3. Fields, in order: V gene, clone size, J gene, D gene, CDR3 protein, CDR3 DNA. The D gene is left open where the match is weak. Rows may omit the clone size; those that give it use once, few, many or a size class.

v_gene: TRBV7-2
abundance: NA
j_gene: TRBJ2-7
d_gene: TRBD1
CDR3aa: CASSPRTGQSSYEQYF
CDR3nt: TGTGCCAGCAGCCCTCGGACAGGGCAGAGCTCCTACGAGCAGTACTTC

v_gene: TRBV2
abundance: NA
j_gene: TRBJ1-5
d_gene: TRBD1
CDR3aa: CASREDRTGTNQPQHF
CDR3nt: TGTGCCAGCAGAGAGGATCGGACAGGTACCAATCAGCCCCAGCATTTT

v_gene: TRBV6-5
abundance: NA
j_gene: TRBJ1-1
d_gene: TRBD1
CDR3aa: CATNRGRTNTEAFF
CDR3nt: TGTGCCACCAACAGGGGGCGAACGAACACTGAAGCTTTCTTT

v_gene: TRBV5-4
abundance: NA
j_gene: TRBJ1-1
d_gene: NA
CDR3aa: CASSPRETANTEAFF
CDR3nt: TGTGCCAGCAGCCCCCGGGAAACGGCGAACACTGAAGCTTTCTTT

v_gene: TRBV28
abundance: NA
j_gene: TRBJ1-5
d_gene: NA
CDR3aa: CASREGGSGNQPQHF
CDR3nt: TGTGCCAGCAGGGAGGGGGGCAGTGGGAATCAGCCCCAGCATTTT

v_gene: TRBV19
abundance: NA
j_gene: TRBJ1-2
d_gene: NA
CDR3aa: CASSRQREGYGYTF
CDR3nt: TGTGCCAGTAGTAGACAGAGAGAAGGCTATGGCTACACCTTC

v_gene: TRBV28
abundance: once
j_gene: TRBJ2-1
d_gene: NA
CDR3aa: CASRADSYNEQFF
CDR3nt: TGTGCCAGCAGGGCAGATTCCTACAATGAGCAGTTCTTC

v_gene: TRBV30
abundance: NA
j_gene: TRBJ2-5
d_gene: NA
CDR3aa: CAWSVIRQETQYF
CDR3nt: TGTGCCTGGAGTGTAATCCGCCAAGAGACCCAGTACTTC

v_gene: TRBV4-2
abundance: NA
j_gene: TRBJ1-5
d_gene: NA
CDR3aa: CASSQDRNQPQHF
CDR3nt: TGTGCCAGCAGCCAAGACAGGAATCAGCCCCAGCATTTT

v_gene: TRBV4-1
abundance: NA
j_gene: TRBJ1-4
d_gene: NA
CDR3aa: CASSQLAGTGEKLFF
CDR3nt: TGCGCCAGCAGCCAACTGGCTGGGACCGGCGAAAAACTGTTTTTT